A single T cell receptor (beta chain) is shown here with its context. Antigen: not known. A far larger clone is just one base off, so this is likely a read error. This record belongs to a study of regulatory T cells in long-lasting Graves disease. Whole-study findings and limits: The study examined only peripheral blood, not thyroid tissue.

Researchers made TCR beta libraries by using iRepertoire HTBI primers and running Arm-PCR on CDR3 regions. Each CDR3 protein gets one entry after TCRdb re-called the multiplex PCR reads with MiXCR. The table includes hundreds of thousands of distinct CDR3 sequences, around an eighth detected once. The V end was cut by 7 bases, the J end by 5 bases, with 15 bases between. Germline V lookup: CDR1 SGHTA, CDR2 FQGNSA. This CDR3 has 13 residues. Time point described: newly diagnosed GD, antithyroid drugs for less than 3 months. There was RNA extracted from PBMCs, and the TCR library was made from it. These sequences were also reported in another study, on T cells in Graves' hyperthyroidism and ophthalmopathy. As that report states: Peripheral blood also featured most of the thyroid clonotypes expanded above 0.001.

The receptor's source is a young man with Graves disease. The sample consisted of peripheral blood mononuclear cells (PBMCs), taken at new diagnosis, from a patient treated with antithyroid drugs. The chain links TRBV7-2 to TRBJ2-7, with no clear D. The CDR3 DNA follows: TGTGCCAGCAAAGACCTTGGATCCCACGAGCAGTACTTC. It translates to CASKDLGSHEQYF.